The present entry profiles one T cell receptor beta chain with its context. TCR beta sequencing was performed on blood CD8+ and CD4+ T cells. Isolation of CD8+ and CD4+ T cells was performed negatively, whereas enrichment of TEMRA cells was done by FACS. This sample is drawn from a study of CD8 T cells in Susac syndrome. Study context: There were over five sequenced Susac syndrome patients with active disease and eight or nine in remission.

There are 16 residues in the CDR3. Trimming pared 5 bases from V and 0 bases from J, leaving 14 bases between. CDR1 LNHDA and CDR2 SQIVND come from the germline V gene (reference sequence). The authors reverse transcribed roughly 0.5 to 1 ug RNA with random hexamers. Multiplex immunoSEQ PCR targeted 54 Vbeta and 13 Jbeta TCR beta segments. Each CDR3 protein gets one entry after TCRdb re-called the immunoSEQ multiplex PCR reads with MiXCR. The sample carries 170,000 or so distinct CDR3 sequences, roughly 95% recorded once. The clonotype comes from a human donor with Susac syndrome. This chain links TRBV19 with TRBJ2-1; unclear D gene. The sample consisted of CD4+ T cells from PBMCs. The CDR3: CASSSYRTGSYNEQFF. The CDR3 DNA is TGTGCCAGTAGTTCTTATCGAACCGGCTCCTACAATGAGCAGTTCTTC.